This T cell receptor beta chain was found in a study of radiotherapy plus CTLA-4 blockade in lung cancer. At the level of the study: Objective responses arose in around a sixth of patients, and around 32% experienced disease control.

Whole-study findings and limits: After treatment with radiotherapy plus ipilimumab, TCR clones that came from the tumor expanded in blood. Early blood T cell clone dynamics reportedly forecast response best, with interferon-beta.

CDR1 and CDR2 (germline): MNHNY, SVGAGI (reference sequence). Between the trimmed V and J ends, which lost 6 bases and 3 bases, there was a span of 14 bases. The CDR3 contains 15 residues. Focal radiation plus CTLA-4 blockade with ipilimumab was given to patients with chemo-refractory metastatic non-small-cell lung cancer. Here immunoSEQ multiplex PCR was the method, and the copy in TCRdb shows in-frame clones only, minus some. In the table there are 20,000 to 25,000 clones, about three quarters of which are singletons. On this clone: Its antigen is undetermined.

The source material was peripheral blood, sampled from a patient treated with radiotherapy plus ipilimumab. This TCR came from a human donor with non-small cell lung cancer who had stable disease on radiotherapy plus ipilimumab. The chain carries TRBV6-6 and TRBJ1-4; the D gene is possibly TRBD1 (5 bases). The CDR3 region has the DNA TGTGCCAGCAGAACGAGCGGGACGGCTAATGAAAAACTGTTTTTT. Its protein is CASRTSGTANEKLFF.